This entry concerns a single T cell receptor beta chain. Its antigen is not identified. CDR1 MNHNS and CDR2 SASEGT come from the germline V gene. The V end lost 5 bases, the J end lost 2 bases, and 12 bases lay between the germline ends. The CDR3 loop spans 14 amino acids. This PCR relied on a set of 60 Vbeta primers and 13 Jbeta primers. TCRdb's table, derived via immunoSEQ multiplex PCR, lists solely in-frame clones and lacks some. This sample carries 55,000 to 65,000 clones, about 85% of them seen once, and the ten largest clones take over 8.5%. The data were taken from a study of cytomegalovirus exposure and HLA in healthy donors. Broader study findings: A prior analysis recorded that most TCR beta V segments were productive about 87% or about 30% of the time.

V is TRBV6-1 and J is TRBJ1-1, with D uncertain. Sequencing was carried out using PBMCs. The clonotype was recovered from a female donor in good health and CMV-seronegative. DNA of the CDR3: TGTGCCAGCAGTCTAGGGAGGTTAAACACTGAAGCTTTCTTT. As protein: CASSLGRLNTEAFF.